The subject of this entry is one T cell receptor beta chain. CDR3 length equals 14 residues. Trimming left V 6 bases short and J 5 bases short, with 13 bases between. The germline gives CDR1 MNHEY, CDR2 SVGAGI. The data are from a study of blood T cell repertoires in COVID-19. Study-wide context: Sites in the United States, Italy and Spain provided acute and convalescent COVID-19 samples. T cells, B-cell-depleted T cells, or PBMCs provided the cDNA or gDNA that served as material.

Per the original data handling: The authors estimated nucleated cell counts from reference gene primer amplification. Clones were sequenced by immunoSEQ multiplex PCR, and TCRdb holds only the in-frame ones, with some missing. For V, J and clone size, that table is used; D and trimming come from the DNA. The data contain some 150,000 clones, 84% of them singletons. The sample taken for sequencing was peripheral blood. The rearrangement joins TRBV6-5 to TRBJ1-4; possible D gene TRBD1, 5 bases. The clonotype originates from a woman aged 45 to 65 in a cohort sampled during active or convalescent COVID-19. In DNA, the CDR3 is TGTGCCAGCAGGACGCCGCAGGGCAATGAAAAACTGTTTTTT. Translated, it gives CASRTPQGNEKLFF.